This entry concerns a single TCR beta chain. Its target is unknown. This entry is derived from a study of regulatory T cells in long-lasting Graves disease. General study findings and limits: In persistent patients, shared public clonotypes (about 2,800) outnumbered those in new patients (approximately 970).

Time point defined: newly diagnosed GD, antithyroid drugs for less than 3 months. From PBMCs, RNA was extracted and then used to make the TCR library. Graves' disease was diagnosed by American Thyroid Association guidelines. Both iRepertoire HTBI primers and Arm-PCR of CDR3 regions were used to build the TCR beta libraries. MiXCR, applied by TCRdb to the multiplex PCR reads, yields one record per CDR3 protein. The sample shows about 320,000 distinct CDR3 sequences, approximately 20% of them seen only once. This receptor was identified in a female donor with Graves disease. This specimen was peripheral blood mononuclear cells (PBMCs), taken at new diagnosis, from a patient treated with antithyroid drugs.

The DNA for the CDR3 is TGTGCCAACAGGCCCGGGACAGGGGAGTACGAGCAGTACTTC. Residues: CANRPGTGEYEQYF. The J gene is TRBJ2-7, the V gene TRBV12-3 or TRBV12-4; 10 bases are shared with TRBD1. There are 14 residues in the CDR3. J gave up 4 bases and V 10 bases, and 10 bases lay outside the gene matches.